This paragraph covers one T cell receptor beta chain sequence. The repertoire was sequenced with immunoSEQ multiplex PCR; TCRdb's copy has only in-frame clones and lacks some. The table lists roughly 200,000 clones, 84% of them singletons. The data stem from a study of blood T cell repertoires in COVID-19. Germline V CDR1 and CDR2: SGHNT, YENEEA. This CDR3 is 13 amino acids long. Trimming removed 4 bases at V and 8 bases at J, with 13 bases between. The sequence derives from a woman aged 80 or older with active or convalescent COVID-19. Sequences were obtained from peripheral blood. The rearrangement links TRBV11-3 to TRBJ2-3; D is possibly TRBD2 (6 bases). Here the CDR3 DNA reads TGTGCCAGCAGCTCCCGGGAGCATGCTACGCAGTATTTT. Translation: CASSSREHATQYF.